The 15 T cell receptor beta chains listed next were all sequenced from one sample in a study of cytomegalovirus exposure and HLA in healthy donors. It was with 60 Vbeta and 13 Jbeta primers that the PCR ran. Libraries were prepared by immunoSEQ multiplex PCR; TCRdb keeps only in-frame clonotypes and omits some of them. With approximately 140,000 clones in the sample, the ten largest clones hold roughly 1.5%. The sample taken for sequencing was PBMCs. These receptors were obtained from a middle-aged woman in good health and CMV-seronegative.

This chain connects TRBV5-1 to TRBJ1-2, with a weak D call TRBD1 (6 bases). V lost 4 bases, J lost 4 bases, and 17 bases lay in between. Looked up from germline, CDR1 is SGHRS and CDR2 is YFSETQ. The CDR3 totals 15 residues. The CDR3 DNA reads TGCGCCAGCAGCCCGGGCTCTTCCAGGGGCTATGGCTACACCTTC. Translated: CASSPGSSRGYGYTF.

J is TRBJ1-6 and V is TRBV19; a weak D match, TRBD1 (6 bases). Germline assignment: CDR1 LNHDA and CDR2 SQIVND (reference sequence). The CDR3 has 16 residues. Trimming removed 0 bases from V and 1 base from J, with 7 bases in between. CDR3 amino acids: CASSIEGASYNSPLHF. DNA for the CDR3: TGTGCCAGTAGTATAGAGGGGGCATCCTATAATTCACCCCTCCACTTT.

CDR3 bases: TGTGCCAGCAGCCCCCGGACAGTCAGCTCCTATAATTCACCCCTCCACTTT. Translating gives CASSPRTVSSYNSPLHF. The chain recombines TRBV9 with TRBJ1-6; perhaps TRBD1 as D (6 bases). This CDR3 comprises 17 residues. Germline CDR1 is SGDLS and CDR2 is YYNGEE. The V and J ends lost 4 bases and 0 bases respectively, with 14 bases between them.

The rearrangement uses TRBV7-2 and TRBJ2-3, with D perhaps TRBD2 (7 bases). The germline CDR1 and CDR2 sequences are SGHTA and FQGNSA. V lost 9 bases to trimming and J lost 5 bases, with 18 bases between them. CDR3 size: 14 residues. The CDR3 nucleotides are TGTGCCAGTACAGGCGCGGGGGCCCTAGATACGCAGTATTTT. It is translated as CASTGAGALDTQYF. Drawing the rest from reference TRBV7-2 and TRBJ2-3, the complete variable domain is GAGVSQSPSNKVTEKGKDVELRCDPISGHTALYWYRQSLGQGLEFLIYFQGNSAPDKSGLPSDRFSAERTGGSVSTLTIQRTQQEDSAVYLCASTGAGALDTQYFGPGTRLTVL.

The chain uses TRBV7-2 and TRBJ2-2; tentatively, D is TRBD2 (6 bases). CDR3 size: 14 residues. V was cut by 8 bases and J by 6 bases, with 16 bases left in between. Germline values: CDR1 SGHTA, CDR2 FQGNSA. The CDR3 nucleotides are TGTGCCAGCGGACGGGACTCCTCCGCCGGGGAGCTGTTTTTT. This gives the protein CASGRDSSAGELFF.

This chain links TRBV28 with TRBJ2-7; 7 positions agree with TRBD1. The CDR3 runs to 14 residues. The germline gives CDR1 MDHEN, CDR2 SYDVKM. J gave up 2 bases and V 6 bases, and 7 bases lay outside the gene matches. The CDR3 is CASRRQGVTYEQYF. The CDR3 DNA follows: TGTGCCAGCAGAAGGCAGGGGGTTACCTACGAGCAGTACTTC.

The rearrangement joins TRBV13 to TRBJ1-2; D is perhaps TRBD1 (6 bases). Deletions cut 6 bases from V and 6 bases from J, with 23 bases between. This CDR3 has 16 amino acids. The germline gives CDR1 PRHDT, CDR2 FYEKMQ (reference sequence). The CDR3 loop is CASSRMGAGVKNGYTF. As DNA, the CDR3 is TGTGCCAGCAGTCGCATGGGGGCAGGGGTAAAGAATGGCTACACCTTC.

Comments on this clone: At one boundary the junction diverges from the germline segment, which might be a read error. V gene TRBV7-6 combines with J gene TRBJ2-2; D may be TRBD2 (6 bases). This CDR3 has 11 amino acids. The V gene's germline CDR1 is SGHVS and CDR2 FNYEAQ. The CDR3 loop reads CASSLAGGLFF. The CDR3, as DNA: TGTGCCAGCAGCTTAGCGGGGGGGCTGTTTTTT. The full variable domain, completed using reference TRBV7-6 and TRBJ2-2, is GAGVSQSPRYKVTKRGQDVALRCDPISGHVSLYWYRQALGQGPEFLTYFNYEAQQDKSGLPNDRFSAERPEGSISTLTIQRTEQRDSAMYRCASSLAGGLFFGEGSRLTVL.

The J gene is TRBJ2-2, the V gene TRBV7-2; D is perhaps TRBD2 (5 bases). This CDR3 has 16 amino acids. CDR1 and CDR2 (germline): SGHTA, FQGNSA. V was clipped by 1 base and J by 5 bases, with 14 bases between them. Here the CDR3 reads CASSLGGSFGTGELFF. The CDR3 DNA reads TGTGCCAGCAGCTTAGGAGGGTCGTTCGGTACCGGGGAGCTGTTTTTT. Based on the CDR3 plus reference TRBV7-2 and TRBJ2-2, the full variable domain is GAGVSQSPSNKVTEKGKDVELRCDPISGHTALYWYRQSLGQGLEFLIYFQGNSAPDKSGLPSDRFSAERTGGSVSTLTIQRTQQEDSAVYLCASSLGGSFGTGELFFGEGSRLTVL.

The chain links TRBV11-2 to TRBJ1-2; D is possibly TRBD1 (6 bases). The V gene lost 5 bases and the J gene lost 7 bases, with 23 bases spanning the gap. The CDR3 has 16 amino acids. Per germline, CDR1 SGHAT and CDR2 FQNNGV. The CDR3 DNA reads TGTGCCAGCAGCCCTAGTATGAATCTACAGGGTGTTGGCTACACCTTC. Translation: CASSPSMNLQGVGYTF.

The chain joins TRBV11-2 to TRBJ1-2; D uncertain. Germline CDR1 and CDR2: SGHAT and FQNNGV. The CDR3 is made up of 14 amino acids. Trimming removed 0 bases at V and 9 bases at J, with 14 bases between. The CDR3 loop reads CASSLDRRSISYTF. CDR3 nucleotides: TGTGCCAGCAGCTTAGATCGGCGGAGTATAAGCTACACCTTC.

This rearrangement joins TRBV7-8 to TRBJ2-7; 7 nucleotides align to TRBD1. CDR1 and CDR2 from the germline V gene are SGHVS and FQNEAQ. The CDR3 sequence is 15 residues long. V lost 5 bases and J lost 2; bases outside the gene matches: 9. The CDR3 sequence is CASSRDRVSTYEQYF. The CDR3 DNA follows: TGTGCCAGCAGCCGCGACAGGGTGAGCACCTACGAGCAGTACTTC.

The rearrangement links TRBV5-4 to TRBJ2-5; 8 bases agree with TRBD2. CDR1 and CDR2 (germline): SGHNT, YYREEE (reference sequence). This CDR3 has 15 residues. Trimming removed 5 bases from V and 5 bases from J; junction bases left unmatched: 11. DNA for the CDR3: TGTGCCAGCAGGGAAACGGGAGGGGTACGTGAGACCCAGTACTTC. It translates to CASRETGGVRETQYF.

The V and J genes are TRBV7-2 and TRBJ2-5; possibly TRBD2 for D (6 bases). Looked up from germline, CDR1 is SGHTA and CDR2 is FQGNSA. The CDR3 has 14 amino acids. Trimming took off 5 bases at V and 5 bases at J, with 15 bases between the two ends. The CDR3 nucleotides are TGTGCCAGCAGCCCACCCAGCGGGTTCGAGACCCAGTACTTC. It yields the protein CASSPPSGFETQYF.

The chain couples TRBV28 to TRBJ2-2; 7 nucleotides agree with TRBD1. Germline V gene lookup returns CDR1 MDHEN and CDR2 SYDVKM. With 6 bases clipped from V and 2 bases from J, the junction kept 12 bases outside the gene matches. The CDR3 covers 17 residues. The CDR3 is CASSPSRTGVNTGELFF. In DNA form, the CDR3 reads TGTGCCAGCAGCCCGTCGCGAACAGGGGTAAACACCGGGGAGCTGTTTTTT.